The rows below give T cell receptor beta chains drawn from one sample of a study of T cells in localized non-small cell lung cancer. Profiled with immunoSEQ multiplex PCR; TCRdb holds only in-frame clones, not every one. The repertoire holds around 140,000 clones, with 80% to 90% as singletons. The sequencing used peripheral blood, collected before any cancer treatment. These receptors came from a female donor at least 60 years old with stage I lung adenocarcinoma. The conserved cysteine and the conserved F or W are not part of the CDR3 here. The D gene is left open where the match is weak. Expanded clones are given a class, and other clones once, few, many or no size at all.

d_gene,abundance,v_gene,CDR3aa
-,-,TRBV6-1,ASSEAVNSGNTIY
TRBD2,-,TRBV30,AHRGGVHTDTQY
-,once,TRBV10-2,ASSPGGLEKNIQY
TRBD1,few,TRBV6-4,ASSDGTAEAF
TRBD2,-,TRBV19,ASSIVAGGEQF
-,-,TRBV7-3,ASSLLKDPPNRWGSYEQY
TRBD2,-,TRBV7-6,ASSPVVSGRTDTQY
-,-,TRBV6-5,ASREGLPYEQY
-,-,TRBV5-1,ASSLRDDTDTQY
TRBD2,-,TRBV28,ASSSGTRGNEQF
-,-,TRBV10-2,ASSDLVSQETQY
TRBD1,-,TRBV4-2,ASSPQGMNTEAF
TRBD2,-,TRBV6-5,ASRASGKETQY
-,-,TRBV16,ASSPAVIQPQH
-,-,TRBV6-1,ASSESLDTQY
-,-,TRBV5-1,ASSPQVYDTQY
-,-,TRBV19,ASSIADSLTLSGNTIY
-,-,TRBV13,ASSLYGSYNEQF
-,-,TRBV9,ASSSGQKQGGYT
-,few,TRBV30,AWKEARQANTEAF
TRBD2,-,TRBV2,ASSGLAGGYEQY
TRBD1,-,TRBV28,ASSLRPGTGGWHEQY
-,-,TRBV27,ASSLSLLSYEQY
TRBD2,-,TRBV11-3,ASSLTRTSGRFDTQY
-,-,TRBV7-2,ASSLPGRDTQY
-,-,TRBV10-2,ASSAGVGREQY
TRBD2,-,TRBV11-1,ASSPNIGFGRNYEQY
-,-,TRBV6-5,ASTRGASNEKLF
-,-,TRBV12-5,ASVGNTEAF
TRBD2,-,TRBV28,ASSLPSGRLTQF
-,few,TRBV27,ASRRGGLYNEQF
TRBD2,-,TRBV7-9,ASSQSGRGIYNEQF
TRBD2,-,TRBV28,ASSFPSGLDVSNEQF
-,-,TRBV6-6,ASSRGGEQY
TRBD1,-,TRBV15,ATSSLGQGFFRQTNEKLF
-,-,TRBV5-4,ASDGEGTDTQY
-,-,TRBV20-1,SASGPETQY
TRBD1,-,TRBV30,AWSLPGGTPF
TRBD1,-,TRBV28,ASSFGTANTGELF
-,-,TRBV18,ASSPRIQETQY
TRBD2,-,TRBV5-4,ASSASGSSYNEQF
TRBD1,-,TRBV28,ASRKGRDRGGNQPQH
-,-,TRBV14,ASSQGGPDKNIQY
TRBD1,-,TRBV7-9,ASSPDRGIYEQY
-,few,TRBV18,ASSLLETQY
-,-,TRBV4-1,ASSQEGGGDQPQH
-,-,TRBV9,ASSVEGQETQY
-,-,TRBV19,ASISSANTEAF
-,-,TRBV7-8,ASSLESGLSYEQY
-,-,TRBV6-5,ASSYPGLSDTEAF
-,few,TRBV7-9,ASRRENTEAF
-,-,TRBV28,ATDRPTYNEQF